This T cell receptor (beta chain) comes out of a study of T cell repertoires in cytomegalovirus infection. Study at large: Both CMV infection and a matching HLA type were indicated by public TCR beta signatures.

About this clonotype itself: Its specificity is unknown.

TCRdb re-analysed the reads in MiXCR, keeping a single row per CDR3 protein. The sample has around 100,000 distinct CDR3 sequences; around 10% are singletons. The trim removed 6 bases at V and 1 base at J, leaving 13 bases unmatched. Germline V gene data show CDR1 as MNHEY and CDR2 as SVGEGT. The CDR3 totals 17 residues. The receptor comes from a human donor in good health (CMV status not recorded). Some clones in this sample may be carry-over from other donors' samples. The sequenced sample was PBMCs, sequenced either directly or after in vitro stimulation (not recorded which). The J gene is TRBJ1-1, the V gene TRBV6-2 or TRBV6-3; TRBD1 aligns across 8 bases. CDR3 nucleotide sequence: TGTGCCAGCAGCTGTTCCACGGACAGGGATGGGAACACTGAAGCTTTCTTT. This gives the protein CASSCSTDRDGNTEAFF.